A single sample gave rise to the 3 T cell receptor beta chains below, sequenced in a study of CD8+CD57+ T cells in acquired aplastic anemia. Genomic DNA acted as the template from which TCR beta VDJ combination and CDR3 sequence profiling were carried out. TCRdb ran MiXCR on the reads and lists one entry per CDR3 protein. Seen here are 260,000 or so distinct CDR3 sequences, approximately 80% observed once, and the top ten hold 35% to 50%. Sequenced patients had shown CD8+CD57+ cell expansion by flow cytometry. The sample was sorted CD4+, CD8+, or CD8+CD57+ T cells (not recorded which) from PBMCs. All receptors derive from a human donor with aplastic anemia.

CDR3 DNA: TGCGCCAGCGGGCCCCCCGGACTAGCGGGAGGGGGGAATGAGCAGTTCTTC. Translating gives CASGPPGLAGGGNEQFF. This rearrangement joins TRBV4-1 to TRBJ2-1, with 15 bases aligning to TRBD2. The CDR3 contains 17 residues. Germline lookup yields CDR1 MGHRA and CDR2 YSYEKL. V was pared by 8 bases and J by 7 bases, with 12 bases of the junction left unmatched.

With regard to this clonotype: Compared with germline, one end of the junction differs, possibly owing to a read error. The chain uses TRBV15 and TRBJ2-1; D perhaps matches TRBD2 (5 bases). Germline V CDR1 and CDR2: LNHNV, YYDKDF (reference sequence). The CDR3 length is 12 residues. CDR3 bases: TGTGCCAGCAGCGTTGAGGGAGATGAGCAGCCCTTC. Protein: CASSVEGDEQPF.

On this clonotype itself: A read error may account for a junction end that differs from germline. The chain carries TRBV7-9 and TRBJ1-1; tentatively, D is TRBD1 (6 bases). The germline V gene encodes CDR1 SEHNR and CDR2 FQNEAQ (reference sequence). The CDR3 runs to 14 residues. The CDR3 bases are TGTGCCAGCAGCGCACAACCCGGGGGGCTGGTAGCTGTCTTT. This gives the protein CASSAQPGGLVAVF.